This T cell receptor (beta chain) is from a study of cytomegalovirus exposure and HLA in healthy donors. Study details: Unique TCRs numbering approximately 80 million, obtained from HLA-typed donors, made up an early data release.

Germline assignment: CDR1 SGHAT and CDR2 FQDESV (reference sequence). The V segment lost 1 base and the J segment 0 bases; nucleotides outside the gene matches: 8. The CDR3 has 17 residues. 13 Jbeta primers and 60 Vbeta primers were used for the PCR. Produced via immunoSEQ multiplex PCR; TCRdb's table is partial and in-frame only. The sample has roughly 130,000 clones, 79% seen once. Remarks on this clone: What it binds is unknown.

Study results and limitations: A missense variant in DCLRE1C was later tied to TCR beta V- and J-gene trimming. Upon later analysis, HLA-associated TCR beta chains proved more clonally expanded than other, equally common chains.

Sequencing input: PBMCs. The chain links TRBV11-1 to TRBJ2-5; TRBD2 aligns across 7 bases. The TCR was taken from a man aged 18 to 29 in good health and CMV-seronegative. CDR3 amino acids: CASSLVAIGRYQETQYF. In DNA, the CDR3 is TGTGCCAGCAGCTTAGTCGCTATCGGGAGGTACCAAGAGACCCAGTACTTC.